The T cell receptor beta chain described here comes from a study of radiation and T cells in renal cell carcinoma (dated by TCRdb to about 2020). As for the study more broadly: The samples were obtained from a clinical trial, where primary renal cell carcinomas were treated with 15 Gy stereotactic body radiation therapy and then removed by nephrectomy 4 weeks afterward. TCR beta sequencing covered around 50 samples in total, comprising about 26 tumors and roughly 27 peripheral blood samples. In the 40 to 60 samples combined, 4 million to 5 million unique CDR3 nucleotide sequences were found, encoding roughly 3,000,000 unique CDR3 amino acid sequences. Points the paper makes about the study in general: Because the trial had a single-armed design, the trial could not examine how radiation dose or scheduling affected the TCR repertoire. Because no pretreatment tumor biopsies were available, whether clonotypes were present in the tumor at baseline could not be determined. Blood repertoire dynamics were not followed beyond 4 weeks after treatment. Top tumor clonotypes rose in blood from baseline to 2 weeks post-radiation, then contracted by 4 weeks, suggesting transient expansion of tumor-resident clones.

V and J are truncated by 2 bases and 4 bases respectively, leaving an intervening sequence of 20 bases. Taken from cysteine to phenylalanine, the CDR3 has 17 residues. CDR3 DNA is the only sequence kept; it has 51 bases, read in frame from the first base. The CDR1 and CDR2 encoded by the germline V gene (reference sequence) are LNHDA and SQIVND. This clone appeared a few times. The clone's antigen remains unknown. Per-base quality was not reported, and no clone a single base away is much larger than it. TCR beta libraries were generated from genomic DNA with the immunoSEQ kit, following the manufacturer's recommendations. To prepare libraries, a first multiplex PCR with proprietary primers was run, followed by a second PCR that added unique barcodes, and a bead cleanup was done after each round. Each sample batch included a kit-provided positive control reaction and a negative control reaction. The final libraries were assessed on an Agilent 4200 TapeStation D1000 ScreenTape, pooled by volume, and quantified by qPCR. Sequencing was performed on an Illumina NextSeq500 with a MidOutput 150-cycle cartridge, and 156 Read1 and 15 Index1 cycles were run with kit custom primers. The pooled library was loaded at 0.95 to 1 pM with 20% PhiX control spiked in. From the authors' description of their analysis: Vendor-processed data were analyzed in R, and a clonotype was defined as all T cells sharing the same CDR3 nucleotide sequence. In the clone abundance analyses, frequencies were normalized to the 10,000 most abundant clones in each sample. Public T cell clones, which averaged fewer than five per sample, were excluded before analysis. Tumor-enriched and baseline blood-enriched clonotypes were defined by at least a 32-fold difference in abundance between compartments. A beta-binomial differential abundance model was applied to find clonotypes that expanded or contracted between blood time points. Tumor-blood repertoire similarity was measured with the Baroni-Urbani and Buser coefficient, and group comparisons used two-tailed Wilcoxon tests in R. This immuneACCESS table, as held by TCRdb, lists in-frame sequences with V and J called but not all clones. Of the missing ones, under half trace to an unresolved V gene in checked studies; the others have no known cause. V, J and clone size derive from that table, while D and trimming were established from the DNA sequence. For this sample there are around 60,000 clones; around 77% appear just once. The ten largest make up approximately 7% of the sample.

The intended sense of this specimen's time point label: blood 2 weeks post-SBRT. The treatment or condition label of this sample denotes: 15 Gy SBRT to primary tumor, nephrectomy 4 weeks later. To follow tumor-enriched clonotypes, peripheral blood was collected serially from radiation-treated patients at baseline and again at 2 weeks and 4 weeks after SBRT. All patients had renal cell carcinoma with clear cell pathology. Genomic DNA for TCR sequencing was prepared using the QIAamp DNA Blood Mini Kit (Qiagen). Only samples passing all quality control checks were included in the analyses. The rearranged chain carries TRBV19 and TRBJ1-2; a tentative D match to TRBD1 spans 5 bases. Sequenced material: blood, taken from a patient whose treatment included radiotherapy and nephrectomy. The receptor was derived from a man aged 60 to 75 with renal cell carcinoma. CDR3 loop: CASSIPFSTDRPYGYTF. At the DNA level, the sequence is TGTGCCAGTAGTATACCCTTTTCGACAGATCGCCCCTATGGCTACACCTTC.